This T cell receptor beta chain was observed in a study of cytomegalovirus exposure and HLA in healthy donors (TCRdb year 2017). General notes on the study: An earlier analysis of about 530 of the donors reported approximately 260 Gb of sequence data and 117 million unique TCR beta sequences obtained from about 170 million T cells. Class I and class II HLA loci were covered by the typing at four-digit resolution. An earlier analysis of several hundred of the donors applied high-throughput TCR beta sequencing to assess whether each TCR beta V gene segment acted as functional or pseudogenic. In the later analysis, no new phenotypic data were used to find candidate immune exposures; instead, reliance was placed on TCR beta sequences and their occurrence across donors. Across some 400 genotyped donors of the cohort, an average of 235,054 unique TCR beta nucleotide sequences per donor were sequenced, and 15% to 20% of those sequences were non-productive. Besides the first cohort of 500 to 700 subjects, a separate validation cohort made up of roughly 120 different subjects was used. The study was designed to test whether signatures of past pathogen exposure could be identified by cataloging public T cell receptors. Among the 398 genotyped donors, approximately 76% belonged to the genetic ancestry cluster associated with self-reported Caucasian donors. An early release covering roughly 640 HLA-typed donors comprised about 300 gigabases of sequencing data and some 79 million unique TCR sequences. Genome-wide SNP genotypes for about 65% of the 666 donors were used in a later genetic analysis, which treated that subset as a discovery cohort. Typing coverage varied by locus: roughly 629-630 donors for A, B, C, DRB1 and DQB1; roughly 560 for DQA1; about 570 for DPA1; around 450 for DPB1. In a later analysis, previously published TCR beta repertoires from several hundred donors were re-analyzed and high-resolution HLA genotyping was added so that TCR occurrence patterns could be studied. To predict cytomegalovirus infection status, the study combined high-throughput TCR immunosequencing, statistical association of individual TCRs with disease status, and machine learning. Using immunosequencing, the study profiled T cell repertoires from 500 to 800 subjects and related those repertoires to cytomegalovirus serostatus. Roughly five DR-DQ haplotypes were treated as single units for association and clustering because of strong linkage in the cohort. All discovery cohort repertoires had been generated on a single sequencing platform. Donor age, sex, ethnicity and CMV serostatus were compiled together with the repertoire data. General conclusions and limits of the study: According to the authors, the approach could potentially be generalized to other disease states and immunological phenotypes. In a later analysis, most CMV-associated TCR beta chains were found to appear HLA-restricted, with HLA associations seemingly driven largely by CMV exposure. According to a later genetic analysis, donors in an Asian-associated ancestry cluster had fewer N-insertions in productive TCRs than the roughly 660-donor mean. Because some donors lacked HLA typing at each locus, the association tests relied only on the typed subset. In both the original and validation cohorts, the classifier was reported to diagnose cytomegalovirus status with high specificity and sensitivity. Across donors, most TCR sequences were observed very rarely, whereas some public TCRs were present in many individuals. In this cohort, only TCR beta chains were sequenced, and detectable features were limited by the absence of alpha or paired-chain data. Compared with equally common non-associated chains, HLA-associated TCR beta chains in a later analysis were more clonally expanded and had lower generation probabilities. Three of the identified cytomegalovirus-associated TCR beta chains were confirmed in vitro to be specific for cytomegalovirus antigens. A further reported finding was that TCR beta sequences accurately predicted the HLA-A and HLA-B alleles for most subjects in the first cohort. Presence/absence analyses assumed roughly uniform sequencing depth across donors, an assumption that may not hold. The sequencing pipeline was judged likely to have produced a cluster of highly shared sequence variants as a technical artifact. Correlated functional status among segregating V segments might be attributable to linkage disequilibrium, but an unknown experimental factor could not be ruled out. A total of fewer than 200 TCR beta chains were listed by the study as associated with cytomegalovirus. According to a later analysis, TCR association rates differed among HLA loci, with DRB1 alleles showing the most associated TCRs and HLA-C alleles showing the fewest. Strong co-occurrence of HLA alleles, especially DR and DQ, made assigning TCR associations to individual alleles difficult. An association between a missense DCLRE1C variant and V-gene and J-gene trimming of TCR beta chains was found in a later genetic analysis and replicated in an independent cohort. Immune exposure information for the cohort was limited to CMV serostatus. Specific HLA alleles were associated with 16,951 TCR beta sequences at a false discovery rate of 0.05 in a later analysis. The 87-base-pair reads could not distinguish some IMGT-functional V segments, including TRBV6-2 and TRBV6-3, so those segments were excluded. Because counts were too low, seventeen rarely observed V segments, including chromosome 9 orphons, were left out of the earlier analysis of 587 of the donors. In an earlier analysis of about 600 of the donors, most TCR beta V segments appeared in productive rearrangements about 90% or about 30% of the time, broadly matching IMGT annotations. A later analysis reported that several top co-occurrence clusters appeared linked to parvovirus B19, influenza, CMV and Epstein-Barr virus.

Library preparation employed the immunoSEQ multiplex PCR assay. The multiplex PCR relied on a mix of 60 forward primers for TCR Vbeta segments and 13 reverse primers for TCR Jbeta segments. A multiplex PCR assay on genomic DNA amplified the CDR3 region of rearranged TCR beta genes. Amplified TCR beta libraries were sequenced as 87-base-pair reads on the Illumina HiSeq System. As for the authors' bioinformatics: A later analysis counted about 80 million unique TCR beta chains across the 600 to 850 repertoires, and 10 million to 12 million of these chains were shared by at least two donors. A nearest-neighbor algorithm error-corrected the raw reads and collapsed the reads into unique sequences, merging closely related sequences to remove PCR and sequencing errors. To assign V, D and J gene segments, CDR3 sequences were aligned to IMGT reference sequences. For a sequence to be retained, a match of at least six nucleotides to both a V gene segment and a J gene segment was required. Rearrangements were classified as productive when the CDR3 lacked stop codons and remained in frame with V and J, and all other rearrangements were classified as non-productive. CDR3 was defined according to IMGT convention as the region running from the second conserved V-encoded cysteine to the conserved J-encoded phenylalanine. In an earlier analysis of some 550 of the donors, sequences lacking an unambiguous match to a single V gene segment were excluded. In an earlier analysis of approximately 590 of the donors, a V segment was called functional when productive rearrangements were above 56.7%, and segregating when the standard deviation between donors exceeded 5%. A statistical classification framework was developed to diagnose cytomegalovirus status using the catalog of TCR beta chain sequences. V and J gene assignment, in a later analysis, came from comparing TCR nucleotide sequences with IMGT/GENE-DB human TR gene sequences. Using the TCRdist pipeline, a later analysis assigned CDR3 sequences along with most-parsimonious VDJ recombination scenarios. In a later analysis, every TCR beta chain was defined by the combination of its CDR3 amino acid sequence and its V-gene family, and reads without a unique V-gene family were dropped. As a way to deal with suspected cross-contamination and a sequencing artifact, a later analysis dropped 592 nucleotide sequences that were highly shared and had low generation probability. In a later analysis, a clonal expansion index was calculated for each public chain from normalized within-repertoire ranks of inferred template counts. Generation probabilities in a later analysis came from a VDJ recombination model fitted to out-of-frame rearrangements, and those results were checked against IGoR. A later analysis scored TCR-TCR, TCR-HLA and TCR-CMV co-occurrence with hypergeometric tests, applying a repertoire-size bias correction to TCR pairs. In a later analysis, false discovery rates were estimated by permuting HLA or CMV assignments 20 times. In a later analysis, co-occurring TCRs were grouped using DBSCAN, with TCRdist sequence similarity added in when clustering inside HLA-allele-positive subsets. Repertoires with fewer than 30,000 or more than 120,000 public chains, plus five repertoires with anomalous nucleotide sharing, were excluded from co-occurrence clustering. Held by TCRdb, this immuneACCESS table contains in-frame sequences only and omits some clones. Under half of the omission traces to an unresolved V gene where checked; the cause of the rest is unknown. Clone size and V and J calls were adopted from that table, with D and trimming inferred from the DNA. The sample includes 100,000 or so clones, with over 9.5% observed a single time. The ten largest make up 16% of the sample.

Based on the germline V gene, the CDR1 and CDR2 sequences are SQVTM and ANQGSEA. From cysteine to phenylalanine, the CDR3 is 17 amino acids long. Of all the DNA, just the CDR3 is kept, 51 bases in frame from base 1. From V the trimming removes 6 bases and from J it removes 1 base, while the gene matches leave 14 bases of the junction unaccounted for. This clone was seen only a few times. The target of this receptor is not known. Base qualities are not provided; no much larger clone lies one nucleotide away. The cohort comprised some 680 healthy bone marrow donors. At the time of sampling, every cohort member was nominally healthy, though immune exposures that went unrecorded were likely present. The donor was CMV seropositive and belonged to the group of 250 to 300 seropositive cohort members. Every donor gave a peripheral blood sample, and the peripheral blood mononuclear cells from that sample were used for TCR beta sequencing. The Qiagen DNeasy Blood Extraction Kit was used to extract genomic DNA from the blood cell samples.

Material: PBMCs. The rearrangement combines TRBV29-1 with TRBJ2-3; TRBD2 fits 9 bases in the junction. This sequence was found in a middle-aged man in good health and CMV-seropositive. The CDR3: CSVVGLAAGSGTDTQYF. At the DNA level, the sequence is TGCAGCGTCGTGGGACTAGCCGCCGGCTCGGGCACAGATACGCAGTATTTT.